The rows below give T cell receptor beta chains drawn from one sample of a study of shared clonotypes between healthy human individuals. Sequencing was performed with immunoSEQ multiplex PCR; in TCRdb, only in-frame clones are kept and a portion is missing. The sample has about 590,000 clones, around 95% seen once. The specimen sequenced was naive CD8+ T cells sorted from blood. The receptors were gathered from a woman aged 30 to 39 in good health. CDR3s include the opening cysteine and the closing phenylalanine or tryptophan. A D gene is named only where the DNA matches it firmly. Size is stated for part of the rows, as once, few or many counts, or as a class when the clone is expanded.

j_call clone_size d_call v_call cdr3_length cdr3_aa cdr3_nt
TRBJ2-1 - TRBD1 TRBV5-1 20 CASSGQMGQLGGSSYNEQFF TGCGCCAGCAGCGGTCAGATGGGACAGTTGGGCGGGTCCTCCTACAATGAGCAGTTCTTC
TRBJ2-5 once TRBD1 TRBV7-8 16 CASSLEVTGSPETQYF TGTGCCAGCAGCTTAGAAGTGACAGGGTCTCCGGAGACCCAGTACTTC
TRBJ2-7 - - TRBV6-6 12 CASTFGGSEQYF TGTGCCAGCACCTTCGGGGGTTCCGAGCAGTACTTC
TRBJ2-1 - - TRBV28 16 CASSTPGEGQYNEQFF TGTGCCAGCAGTACCCCGGGGGAGGGACAGTACAATGAGCAGTTCTTC
TRBJ2-7 - TRBD1 TRBV27 14 CASHSADRTYEQYF TGTGCCAGCCATTCGGCGGACAGGACCTACGAGCAGTACTTC
TRBJ2-5 - TRBD1 TRBV27 13 CASWTGRQETQYF TGTGCCAGCTGGACAGGGCGGCAAGAGACCCAGTACTTC
TRBJ2-1 - - TRBV7-8 17 CASSPPMMGRGDNEQFF TGTGCCAGCAGCCCCCCCATGATGGGGAGGGGGGACAATGAGCAGTTCTTC
TRBJ2-1 - TRBD2 TRBV27 15 CASSSRLARNNEQFF TGTGCCAGCAGTTCTAGACTAGCGAGGAACAATGAGCAGTTCTTC
TRBJ2-3 - TRBD2 TRBV7-9 15 CASSLGTSGRDTQYF TGTGCCAGCAGCCTAGGGACTAGCGGGAGAGATACGCAGTATTTT
TRBJ1-5 - TRBD1 TRBV6-5 15 CASRGQGKGNQPQHF TGTGCCAGCAGGGGACAGGGAAAAGGCAATCAGCCCCAGCATTTT
TRBJ2-7 - TRBD1 TRBV15 14 CATTTGTEAYEQYF TGTGCCACCACTACCGGGACAGAAGCCTACGAGCAGTACTTC
TRBJ2-3 - - TRBV5-4 12 CASSLQGDTQYF TGTGCCAGCAGCCTGCAAGGGGATACGCAGTATTTT
TRBJ2-3 - TRBD1 TRBV13 14 CASSPRTGTDTQYF TGTGCCAGCAGCCCCCGGACAGGGACAGATACGCAGTATTTT
TRBJ1-1 - - TRBV5-6 13 CASSLQGNTEAFF TGTGCCAGCAGCTTGCAGGGGAACACTGAAGCTTTCTTT
TRBJ2-3 - TRBD2 TRBV4-1 16 CASSFRTSGSSDTQYF TGCGCCAGCAGCTTTCGGACTAGCGGGAGCTCAGATACGCAGTATTTT
TRBJ1-1 - - TRBV10-3 18 CAISESMAGAGRGTEAFF TGTGCCATCAGTGAGTCTATGGCCGGGGCGGGGAGGGGAACTGAAGCTTTCTTT
TRBJ2-5 - TRBD1 TRBV27 15 CASSQRTGSVETQYF TGTGCCAGCAGTCAGAGGACAGGGAGTGTCGAGACCCAGTACTTC
TRBJ2-7 - - TRBV28 16 CASSDTPGPAAGEQYF TGTGCCAGCAGTGACACCCCCGGGCCCGCTGCGGGGGAGCAGTACTTC
TRBJ2-1 once TRBD1 TRBV9 15 CASSVGQNRGLREFF TGTGCCAGCAGCGTAGGGCAGAACAGGGGCCTAAGGGAGTTCTTC
TRBJ2-2 - TRBD1 TRBV9 15 CASSVGTGNTGELFF TGTGCCAGCAGCGTAGGGACAGGGAACACCGGGGAGCTGTTTTTT
TRBJ2-5 - - TRBV28 12 CASSSPGAGQYF TGTGCCAGCAGCTCCCCCGGGGCGGGGCAGTACTTC
TRBJ2-4 - TRBD1 TRBV29-1 18 CSAWGTGGVSLAKNIQYF TGCAGCGCCTGGGGGACAGGGGGCGTGAGTCTAGCCAAAAACATTCAGTACTTC
TRBJ1-1 once - TRBV5-4 11 CASSFRGMAFF TGTGCCAGCAGCTTTAGGGGTATGGCTTTCTTT